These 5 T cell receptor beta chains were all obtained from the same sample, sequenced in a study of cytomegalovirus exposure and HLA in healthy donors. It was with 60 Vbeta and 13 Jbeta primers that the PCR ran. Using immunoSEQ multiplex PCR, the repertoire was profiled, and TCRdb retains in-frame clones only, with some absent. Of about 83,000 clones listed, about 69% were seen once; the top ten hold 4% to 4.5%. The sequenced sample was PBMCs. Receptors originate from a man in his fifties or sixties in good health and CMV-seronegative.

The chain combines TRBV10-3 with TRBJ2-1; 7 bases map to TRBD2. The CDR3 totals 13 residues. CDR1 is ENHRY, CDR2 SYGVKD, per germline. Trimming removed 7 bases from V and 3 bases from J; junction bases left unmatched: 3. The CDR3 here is CAITGTNYNEQFF. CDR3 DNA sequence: TGTGCCATCACCGGGACTAACTACAATGAGCAGTTCTTC.

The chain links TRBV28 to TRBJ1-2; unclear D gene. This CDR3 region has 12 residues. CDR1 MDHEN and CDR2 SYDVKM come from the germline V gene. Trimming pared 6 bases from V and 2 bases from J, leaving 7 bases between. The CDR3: CASSTVNYGYTF. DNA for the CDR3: TGTGCCAGCAGCACAGTAAACTATGGCTACACCTTC.

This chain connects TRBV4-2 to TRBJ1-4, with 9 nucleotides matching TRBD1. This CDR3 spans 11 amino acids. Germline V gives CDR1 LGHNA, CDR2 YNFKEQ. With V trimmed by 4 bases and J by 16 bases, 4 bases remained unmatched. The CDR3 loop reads CASSRGDRAFF. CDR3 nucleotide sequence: TGTGCCAGCAGCCGGGGGGACAGGGCGTTTTTT.

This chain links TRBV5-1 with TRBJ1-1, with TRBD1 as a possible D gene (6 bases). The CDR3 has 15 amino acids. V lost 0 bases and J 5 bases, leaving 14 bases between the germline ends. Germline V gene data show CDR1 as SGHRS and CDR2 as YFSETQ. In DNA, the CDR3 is TGCGCCAGCAGCTTGGGAGGGGGGGAAGGGACTGAAGCTTTCTTT. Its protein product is CASSLGGGEGTEAFF.

The CDR3 region is CAWSPVAGGGNTEAFF. The CDR3 nucleotides are TGTGCCTGGAGCCCAGTCGCTGGGGGAGGGAACACTGAAGCTTTCTTT. This chain joins TRBV30 and TRBJ1-1, with D perhaps matching TRBD1 (5 bases). CDR1 and CDR2 (germline): GTSNPN, SVGIG (reference sequence). With 3 bases removed from V and 1 base from J, the gap between germline ends came to 18 bases. The CDR3 length is 16 residues.